What follows are 20 T cell receptor beta chains derived from one specimen sequenced in a study of cytomegalovirus exposure and HLA in healthy donors. The PCR used 60 Vbeta and 13 Jbeta primers. Sequencing was performed with immunoSEQ multiplex PCR; in TCRdb, only in-frame clones are kept and a portion is missing. The repertoire has about 160,000 clones, 80% to 90% of them found once; the top ten carry around 6%. The sample comprised PBMCs. These TCRs come from a man in his forties or fifties in good health and CMV-seropositive.

CDR3 DNA: TGTGCCAGCAGTGAAGGGGGCAGCTACGAGCAGTACGTC. Translation: CASSEGGSYEQYV. This rearrangement joins TRBV6-1 to TRBJ2-7; tentative D call: TRBD1 (5 bases). Germline loops: CDR1 MNHNS, CDR2 SASEGT. The CDR3 runs to 13 residues. Deletions cut 1 base from V and 3 bases from J, with 7 bases between.

The chain couples TRBV27 to TRBJ1-2; D gene ambiguous. This CDR3 spans 13 amino acids. V lost 3 bases, J lost 5 bases, and 10 bases lay in between. Germline V lookup: CDR1 MNHEY, CDR2 SMNVEV (reference sequence). CDR3 protein: CASSFGVTYGYTF. For the CDR3, the DNA is TGTGCCAGCAGTTTCGGGGTCACTTATGGCTACACCTTC.

This clone was observed once. CDR3 protein: CASSRTRDNEQFF. CDR3 nucleotide sequence: TGTGCCAGCAGTCGGACTAGAGACAATGAGCAGTTCTTC. J is TRBJ2-1 and V is TRBV2; 7 nucleotides match TRBD2. Germline V gene sequence: CDR1 SNHLY, CDR2 FYNNEI. The CDR3 sequence is 13 residues long. The V gene end was trimmed by 5 bases and the J gene end by 5 bases; junction bases not matched to a gene: 3. The whole variable domain, remainder taken from reference TRBV2 and TRBJ2-1, is EPEVTQTPSHQVTQMGQEVILRCVPISNHLYFYWYRQILGQKVEFLVSFYNNEISEKSEIFDDQFSVERPDGSNFTLKIRSTKLEDSAMYFCASSRTRDNEQFFGPGTRLTVL.

The chain recombines TRBV9 with TRBJ1-1; D may be TRBD1 (6 bases). V shed 7 bases and J shed 1 base, with 23 bases lying between them. Germline CDR1 reads SGDLS; CDR2 reads YYNGEE. The CDR3 length is 17 residues. Here the CDR3 reads CASSPGVGDRTNTEAFF. The CDR3 DNA sequence: TGTGCCAGCTCACCAGGGGTGGGAGATCGGACGAACACTGAAGCTTTCTTT.

This chain joins TRBV28 and TRBJ1-5; D uncertain. Trimming stripped 3 bases from V and 3 bases from J, with 9 bases between. The length of the CDR3 is 14 residues. Germline CDR1 reads MDHEN; CDR2 reads SYDVKM. CDR3: CASSFTANNQPQHF. For the CDR3, the DNA is TGTGCCAGCAGTTTTACAGCAAACAATCAGCCCCAGCATTTT.

The chain recombines TRBV9 with TRBJ2-7; D gene uncertain. V was cut by 0 bases and J by 6 bases, with 13 bases left in between. There are 14 residues in the CDR3. Germline loops: CDR1 SGDLS, CDR2 YYNGEE. CDR3 sequence (DNA): TGTGCCAGCAGCGTAGATCTCCTCCGCGGCGAGCAGTACTTC. Protein: CASSVDLLRGEQYF.

The genes are TRBV27 and TRBJ1-1, with a tentative D call TRBD1 (6 bases). The CDR3 extends over 15 amino acids. Germline V gives CDR1 MNHEY, CDR2 SMNVEV (reference sequence). V lost 8 bases and J 4 bases, leaving 20 bases between the germline ends. The CDR3 DNA follows: TGTGCCAGCTTAGTAAGGGGGGGATGGAGCACTGAAGCTTTCTTT. Translated: CASLVRGGWSTEAFF.

The V call is TRBV9, the J call TRBJ2-2, with a possible D match to TRBD1 (6 bases). Deletions cut 4 bases from V and 1 base from J, with 17 bases between. The CDR3 spans 17 residues. Germline assignment: CDR1 SGDLS and CDR2 YYNGEE. The CDR3: CASSPGVGSLNTGELFF. DNA for the CDR3: TGTGCCAGCAGCCCAGGGGTGGGGAGTTTGAACACCGGGGAGCTGTTTTTT.

The J gene is TRBJ2-6, the V gene TRBV5-1; 8 bases align to TRBD1. CDR1 and CDR2 (germline): SGHRS, YFSETQ. V dropped 2 bases and J dropped 3; count of bases not matched to a gene: 4. The CDR3 is 16 amino acids. The CDR3 here is CASSFSGGGGANVLTF. CDR3 in DNA: TGCGCCAGCAGCTTTTCAGGGGGCGGTGGGGCCAACGTCCTGACTTTC.

The chain recombines TRBV19 with TRBJ2-1; 8 bases map to TRBD1. V trimming: 1 base; J trimming: 4 bases; junction bases outside the gene matches: 9. Germline lookup yields CDR1 LNHDA and CDR2 SQIVND (reference sequence). The CDR3 is 17 residues long. CDR3 region: CASSIAGQGRAYNEQFF. In nucleotides, the CDR3 is TGTGCCAGTAGTATAGCAGGACAGGGTCGAGCTTACAATGAGCAGTTCTTC.

Comments on this clone: Other DNA sequences within the sample encode an identical CDR3. The chain joins TRBV10-1 to TRBJ2-1; TRBD2 aligns across 8 bases. The germline V gene encodes CDR1 WNHNN and CDR2 SYGVQD (reference sequence). V dropped 3 bases and J dropped 3; count of bases not matched to a gene: 4. The CDR3 extends over 15 amino acids. CDR3 loop: CASSEGGGLYNEQFF. The CDR3 DNA reads TGCGCCAGCAGTGAAGGCGGGGGGCTCTACAATGAGCAGTTCTTC.

The chain recombines TRBV7-2 with TRBJ2-3, with 8 bases that match TRBD2. This CDR3 has 17 residues. With V trimmed by 5 bases and J by 5 bases, 15 bases remained unmatched. Germline V gene sequence: CDR1 SGHTA, CDR2 FQGNSA. The CDR3 spells CASSPYSTAGGIDTQYF. CDR3 DNA sequence: TGTGCCAGCAGCCCCTACTCGACGGCGGGGGGCATAGATACGCAGTATTTT. Based on the CDR3 plus reference TRBV7-2 and TRBJ2-3, the full variable domain is GAGVSQSPSNKVTEKGKDVELRCDPISGHTALYWYRQSLGQGLEFLIYFQGNSAPDKSGLPSDRFSAERTGGSVSTLTIQRTQQEDSAVYLCASSPYSTAGGIDTQYFGPGTRLTVL.

The chain links TRBV9 to TRBJ2-3, with TRBD1 matching 9 bases. The CDR3 has 15 residues. The V segment lost 0 bases and the J segment 5 bases; nucleotides outside the gene matches: 4. Germline V gene lookup returns CDR1 SGDLS and CDR2 YYNGEE. CDR3 DNA sequence: TGTGCCAGCAGCGTAGCTGGGACAGGGAGAGATACGCAGTATTTT. It is translated as CASSVAGTGRDTQYF. Combining the CDR3 with reference TRBV9 and TRBJ2-3 gives the whole variable domain DSGVTQTPKHLITATGQRVTLRCSPRSGDLSVYWYQQSLDQGLQFLIQYYNGEERAKGNILERFSAQQFPDLHSELNLSSLELGDSALYFCASSVAGTGRDTQYFGPGTRLTVL.

The chain joins TRBV7-9 to TRBJ1-2, with no clear D. There are 14 residues in the CDR3. Trimming stripped 5 bases from V and 6 bases from J, with 16 bases between. CDR1 and CDR2 from the germline V gene are SEHNR and FQNEAQ (reference sequence). The CDR3 here is CASSVLPGLDGYTF. The CDR3 DNA sequence: TGTGCCAGCAGCGTCTTACCTGGCCTGGATGGCTACACCTTC.

The chain joins TRBV27 to TRBJ1-2; TRBD1 agrees at 11 bases. After removal of 4 bases from V and 5 bases from J, the junction contained 6 bases not matched to a gene. Germline values: CDR1 MNHEY, CDR2 SMNVEV (reference sequence). There are 15 residues in the CDR3. The CDR3 protein is CASSSAGTGGYGYTF. In DNA, the CDR3 is TGTGCCAGCAGTTCCGCCGGGACAGGGGGTTATGGCTACACCTTC.

The chain uses TRBV5-1 and TRBJ1-5, with D maybe TRBD1 (5 bases). The germline gives CDR1 SGHRS, CDR2 YFSETQ. V was pared by 0 bases and J by 4 bases, with 11 bases between. The CDR3 runs to 15 residues. The DNA of the CDR3 is TGCGCCAGCAGCTTGGACGGAGGGGAGAATCAGCCCCAGCATTTT. This encodes CASSLDGGENQPQHF.

This clone has a single count. This chain uses TRBV5-6 with TRBJ1-2; D possibly corresponds to TRBD1 (5 bases). This CDR3 has 14 residues. In germline, CDR1 is SGHDT, CDR2 YYEEEE. The germline V and J ends were trimmed by 4 bases and 5 bases, with 15 bases remaining between them. The CDR3 sequence: CASSVGQILYGYTF. CDR3 in DNA: TGTGCCAGCAGCGTAGGACAAATTTTATATGGCTACACCTTC.

This clone was seen a single time. The chain employs TRBV7-2 and TRBJ2-7, with 7 bases matching TRBD1. The CDR3 sequence is 15 residues long. The V and J ends lost 4 bases and 2 bases, in that order; junction bases with no gene match: 8. Germline CDR1 SGHTA, CDR2 FQGNSA. CDR3 DNA sequence: TGTGCCAGCAGCTCAGGGCCAGGGGGAACCTACGAGCAGTACTTC. It codes for CASSSGPGGTYEQYF.

This chain links TRBV7-9 with TRBJ2-1; no firm D call. The germline V gene encodes CDR1 SEHNR and CDR2 FQNEAQ (reference sequence). The CDR3 is 14 amino acids. The germline V and J ends were trimmed by 1 base and 4 bases, with 8 bases remaining between them. In nucleotides, the CDR3 is TGTGCCAGCAGCTTAGAAGCACAGTACAATGAGCAGTTCTTC. Amino acid sequence: CASSLEAQYNEQFF. The full variable domain, in which reference TRBV7-9 and TRBJ2-1 provide the parts outside the CDR3, is DTGVSQNPRHKITKRGQNVTFRCDPISEHNRLYWYRQTLGQGPEFLTYFQNEAQLEKSRLLSDRFSAERPKGSFSTLEIQRTEQGDSAMYLCASSLEAQYNEQFFGPGTRLTVL.

This clone has just one count. This chain joins TRBV11-2 and TRBJ2-2; 9 nucleotides align to TRBD2. Looked up from germline, CDR1 is SGHAT and CDR2 is FQNNGV. The V segment lost 3 bases and the J segment 7 bases; nucleotides outside the gene matches: 6. CDR3 length equals 15 residues. CDR3 sequence reads: CASSLGQRGDGELFF. DNA for the CDR3: TGTGCCAGCAGCTTGGGCCAGCGGGGGGACGGGGAGCTGTTTTTT.